These T cell receptor beta chains were read from a single sample in a study of shared clonotypes between healthy human individuals. Here immunoSEQ multiplex PCR was the method, and the copy in TCRdb shows in-frame clones only, minus some. The sample has about 110,000 clones, around 65% seen once; the top ten hold about 24%. The sequenced sample consisted of memory CD8+ T cells sorted from blood. The receptor source for this set is a woman between 25 and 40 years old in good health. The CDR3 runs from the conserved cysteine through the conserved F or W. The order of the fields is D gene, V gene, J gene, clone size, CDR3 DNA, CDR3 protein. D genes are given only for firm matches. Some rows have no size entry. The others give once, few or many, or a class for an expanded clone.

>TRBD2|TRBV14|TRBJ2-3|.
TGTGCCAGCAGCCAAGTCTGGGGACTAGCGGGAGGAGGCACAGATACGCAGTATTTT
CASSQVWGLAGGGTDTQYF
>.|TRBV5-4|TRBJ2-1|.
TGTGCCAGCAGCTTCGGGGTTCTCTACAATGAGCAGTTCTTC
CASSFGVLYNEQFF
>.|TRBV7-8|TRBJ2-7|.
TGTGCCAGCGCCCTCAATCAGTGGCTCAGCTCCTACGAGCAGTACTTC
CASALNQWLSSYEQYF
>.|TRBV28|TRBJ1-3|.
TGTGCCAGCAGTTTGGTTGATGGAAACACCATATATTTT
CASSLVDGNTIYF
>.|TRBV6-1|TRBJ1-5|few
TGTGCCAGCAGTGAAGAAGTGGCAGGGATACAGCCCCAGCATTTT
CASSEEVAGIQPQHF
>.|TRBV9|TRBJ2-3|.
TGTGCCAGCAGCCCGGTGACGGGGCCGGGAGATACGCAGTATTTT
CASSPVTGPGDTQYF
>.|TRBV28|TRBJ2-7|.
TGTGCCAGCAGCTCCCGCCCTGAATGGGGTGTGTGGGAGCAGTACTTC
CASSSRPEWGVWEQYF
>.|TRBV6-1|TRBJ2-5|.
TGTGCCAGCAGCGAGGGGCAGACCCACGAGACCCAGTACTTC
CASSEGQTHETQYF
>.|TRBV13|TRBJ2-7|.
TGTGCCAGCAGGAAGGGGCCAACCTACGAGCAGTACTTC
CASRKGPTYEQYF
>.|TRBV27|TRBJ2-1|.
TGTGCCAGCAGTTTGTTCGGGGGCCCGCCATACAATGAGCAGTTCTTC
CASSLFGGPPYNEQFF
>TRBD2|TRBV27|TRBJ2-3|.
TGTGCCAGCAGTCCGACATTAGCGGGAGGGGCCGATACGCAGTATTTT
CASSPTLAGGADTQYF
>.|TRBV27|TRBJ2-3|.
TGTGCCAGCAGCCCAAGCGCACAGAGCACAGATACGCAGTATTTT
CASSPSAQSTDTQYF
>.|TRBV15|TRBJ2-6|.
TGTGCCACCAGCAGCGAACGGGACTCGGGGGCCAACGTCCTGACTTTC
CATSSERDSGANVLTF
>TRBD2|TRBV28|TRBJ2-7|.
TGTGCCAGCAGTCTGCGACTAGCGGGAGGGCCTAAGTCCTACGAGCAGTACTTC
CASSLRLAGGPKSYEQYF
>.|TRBV25-1|TRBJ2-2|.
TGTGCCAGCAGTAATCAGGGTGGGGGGACCGGGGAGCTGTTTTTT
CASSNQGGGTGELFF
>.|TRBV7-9|TRBJ1-1|few
TGTGCCAGCAGCTTAGTTGAGGGGAACACTGAAGCTTTCTTT
CASSLVEGNTEAFF
>TRBD2|TRBV19|TRBJ2-1|.
TGTGCCAGTAGGCGCGGGACTAGCGGGTTCGATGAGCAGTTCTTC
CASRRGTSGFDEQFF
>TRBD1|TRBV28|TRBJ2-7|.
TGTGCCAGCAGCCTTTTCGGACAGGAGAAATCCTACGAGCAGTACTTC
CASSLFGQEKSYEQYF
>.|TRBV28|TRBJ1-5|.
TGTGCCACCCTCCCAGGCACTAGACAGAATCAGCCCCAGCATTTT
CATLPGTRQNQPQHF
>.|TRBV19|TRBJ1-2|.
TGTGCCAGTAACTTGGAGGGAAGGGGTGGCTACACCTTC
CASNLEGRGGYTF
>.|TRBV2|TRBJ2-7|.
TGTGCCAGCAGCAGCCCCGGGGGACAATACTACGAGCAGTACTTC
CASSSPGGQYYEQYF
>TRBD2|TRBV7-2|TRBJ2-7|.
TGTGCCAGCAGCTTCGCTGGCGGGAGGCTAGTCTCCTACGAGCAGTACTTC
CASSFAGGRLVSYEQYF
>.|TRBV6-6|TRBJ1-2|many
TGTGCCAGCAGTTACCAGGGAGGAGCGGATGGCTACACCTTC
CASSYQGGADGYTF
>TRBD1|TRBV28|TRBJ2-7|.
TGTGCCAGCAGTAACCCCGGGACAGCTCGCTACGAGCAGTACTTC
CASSNPGTARYEQYF
>TRBD1|TRBV7-8|TRBJ2-1|.
TGTGCCAGCAGCCTTGCCGGGACAGGGCCTTTCGGTGAGCAGTTCTTC
CASSLAGTGPFGEQFF
>.|TRBV7-9|TRBJ2-2|.
TGTGCCAGCACCCGGGAAACAGGCACCGGGGAGCTGTTTTTT
CASTRETGTGELFF
>TRBD1|TRBV27|TRBJ1-1|.
TGTGCCAGCAGTACGACAGGGGCCGCTGAAGCTTTCTTT
CASSTTGAAEAFF
>TRBD1|TRBV4-2|TRBJ2-2|many
TGTGCCAGCAGCCCCGGGACAGACAACACCGGGGAGCTGTTTTTT
CASSPGTDNTGELFF
>TRBD1|TRBV7-9|TRBJ1-1|.
TGTGCCAGCAGCCCCAGACAGGGTTCAGACACTGAAGCTTTCTTT
CASSPRQGSDTEAFF
>.|TRBV4-1|TRBJ2-1|.
TGCGCCAGCAGCCAAAAGACCTCACGCTCTGAGTTCAATGAGCAGTTCTTC
CASSQKTSRSEFNEQFF
>TRBD1|TRBV9|TRBJ2-7|.
TGTGCCAGCAGCCCGGGGACAGGACACTACGAGCAGTACTTC
CASSPGTGHYEQYF
>TRBD1|TRBV5-4|TRBJ1-2|.
TGTGCCAGCAGCCCCCAGGGGGCGCAGGGCTACACCTTC
CASSPQGAQGYTF
>TRBD1|TRBV2|TRBJ1-1|.
TGTGCCAGCAGTCCGATGGGGACAGCCGGCACTGAAGCTTTCTTT
CASSPMGTAGTEAFF
>.|TRBV5-1|TRBJ1-1|.
TGCGCCAGCAGCCGTCAGGGACGAAACACTGAAGCTTTCTTT
CASSRQGRNTEAFF
>.|TRBV27|TRBJ2-7|.
TGTGCCAGCAGCCCGACGCCGACAGGCACCTACGAGCAGTACTTC
CASSPTPTGTYEQYF
>TRBD1|TRBV10-3|TRBJ1-1|.
TGTGCCATCAGTGGACAGGGGGGGAGGAACACTGAAGCTTTCTTT
CAISGQGGRNTEAFF
>TRBD2|TRBV28|TRBJ2-2|.
TGTGCCAGCAGCTCTTGGGGACGGGAGGCAACCGGGGAGCTGTTTTTT
CASSSWGREATGELFF
>.|TRBV5-1|TRBJ2-5|.
TGCGCCAGCAGTCGGGACTCCGTTCAAGAGACCCAGTACTTC
CASSRDSVQETQYF
>.|TRBV28|TRBJ2-1|few
TGTGCCAGCCTCCGGTCTAGCATCTCCTACAATGAGCAGTTCTTC
CASLRSSISYNEQFF
>.|TRBV27|TRBJ2-7|.
TGTGCCAGCAGCCGGCTCGGGACATACTACGAGCAGTACTTC
CASSRLGTYYEQYF
>TRBD2|TRBV11-2|TRBJ2-5|.
TGTGCCAGCAGAGACTGGCGGGGCGGGAGCGGGGAGACCCAGTACTTC
CASRDWRGGSGETQYF
>.|TRBV27|TRBJ1-5|.
TGTGCCAGCAGTTTCCCCGGACTTGATCGCTCCGGGGGCAATCAGCCCCAGCATTTT
CASSFPGLDRSGGNQPQHF
>.|TRBV5-1|TRBJ1-3|.
TGCGCCAGCAGCTTGAACAGGGACTCTGGAAACACCATATATTTT
CASSLNRDSGNTIYF
>TRBD1|TRBV27|TRBJ2-5|once
TGTGCCAGCAGGGGACAGGGAGAGACCCAGTACTTC
CASRGQGETQYF